These 5 T cell receptor beta chains originate from one sample sequenced in a study of CD4+ T cells in melanoma. Some clones are missing from TCRdb's copy, which holds only in-frame ones; the method was immunoSEQ multiplex PCR. Seen here are over 130,000 clones, around 90% observed once, and the top ten hold 1.5% to 1.9%. These receptors all come from a human donor with melanoma.

The rearrangement joins TRBV14 to TRBJ2-7, with no clear D. CDR3 length: 17 amino acids. The ends were cut back, 4 bases at V and 1 base at J, with 20 bases in the middle. The V gene's germline CDR1 is SGHDN and CDR2 FVKESK. CDR3 sequence reads: CASSRAVGPSSSYEQYF. DNA of the CDR3: TGTGCCAGCAGCCGGGCGGTAGGCCCTTCGTCGTCCTACGAGCAGTACTTC.

The chain links TRBV18 to TRBJ1-1, with 7 nucleotides matching TRBD1. CDR1 and CDR2 (germline): KGHSH, LQKENI. This CDR3 comprises 12 residues. The V and J ends lost 4 bases and 9 bases, in that order; junction bases with no gene match: 5. CDR3 DNA: TGTGCCAGCTCACGGGGGACAGCTCAAGCTTTCTTT. Its protein product is CASSRGTAQAFF.

The chain carries TRBV5-1 and TRBJ2-2; 10 nucleotides line up with TRBD1. Per the germline V gene, CDR1 is SGHRS and CDR2 is YFSETQ. The junction had 4 bases not matched to a gene; V was cut back by 5 bases and J by 6 bases. CDR3 size: 14 residues. DNA of the CDR3: TGCGCCAGCAGGCCGGGACAGGGGCCCGGGGAGCTGTTTTTT. Translation gives CASRPGQGPGELFF. Combining the CDR3 with reference TRBV5-1 and TRBJ2-2 gives the whole variable domain KAGVTQTPRYLIKTRGQQVTLSCSPISGHRSVSWYQQTPGQGLQFLFEYFSETQRNKGNFPGRFSGRQFSNSRSEMNVSTLELGDSALYLCASRPGQGPGELFFGEGSRLTVL.

The V call is TRBV7-3, the J call TRBJ2-1; tentative D call: TRBD2 (6 bases). V lost 5 bases to trimming and J lost 2 bases, with 13 bases between them. This CDR3 is 15 amino acids long. Germline assignment: CDR1 SGHTA and CDR2 FQGTGA. The CDR3 region is CASSKDYNPYNEQFF. CDR3 coding DNA: TGTGCCAGCAGCAAGGACTACAATCCCTACAATGAGCAGTTCTTC.

CDR3 sequence: CASSAPGSPYGTDTQYF. CDR3 DNA: TGTGCCAGCAGCGCCCCGGGATCTCCTTACGGCACAGATACGCAGTATTTT. The J gene is TRBJ2-3, the V gene TRBV13; a possible D gene is TRBD2 (5 bases). Trimming stripped 5 bases from V and 1 base from J, with 19 bases between. The CDR3 spans 17 residues. Germline CDR1 PRHDT, CDR2 FYEKMQ (reference sequence).